This TCR beta chain is from a study of beta chain features in type 1 diabetes. Deletions cut 4 bases from V and 2 bases from J, with 19 bases between. The CDR3 extends over 16 amino acids. Germline V gene lookup returns CDR1 SGHNT and CDR2 YYREEE (reference sequence). Every bit of the isolated RNA underwent reverse transcription, so sequencing read expressed TCRB transcripts. Only in-frame clones appear in the TCRdb table, and some are missing; sequencing was by immunoSEQ multiplex PCR. This sample carries about 350,000 clones, roughly a fifth of them seen once, and the ten largest clones take approximately 0.043%.

This sequence joins TRBV5-4 and TRBJ2-7; the D gene is possibly TRBD2 (7 bases). The sample consisted of naive CD4+ T cells from blood. The clonotype comes from a woman aged 18-29 years in good health. CDR3 protein: CASSLGGGGGAYEQYF. The CDR3 region has the DNA TGTGCCAGCAGCCTCGGAGGTGGCGGGGGCGCCTACGAGCAGTACTTC.